This T cell receptor (beta chain) emerged from a study of blood T cell repertoires in COVID-19. Everyone who took part was about 18 to 89 years old, and they came from about two dozen US areas. For recovered donors of Cohort 3, there were two negative PCRs, clearance, or symptom resolution. Germline assignment: CDR1 MDHEN and CDR2 SYDVKM. The CDR3 runs 13 residues. V dropped 6 bases and J dropped 3; count of bases not matched to a gene: 3. Authors' methods: Nucleated cell number was recorded as an estimate derived from reference gene primer amplification. Sequencing was performed with immunoSEQ multiplex PCR; in TCRdb, only in-frame clones are kept and a portion is missing. V and J calls and clone size come straight from that table; D and trimming were deduced from the DNA. The sample includes some 350,000 clones, 80% to 90% of them seen just once.

This rearrangement joins TRBV28 to TRBJ2-7, with TRBD1 matching 9 bases. Sample: PBMCs or T cells enriched from blood (not recorded which). This sequence originates from a man between 18 and 29 years old who had recovered from COVID-19. The CDR3 is CASRTGGFYEQYF. CDR3 bases: TGTGCCAGCAGGACAGGGGGATTCTACGAGCAGTACTTC.